Listed below are T cell receptor beta chains from one sample, sequenced in a study of early T cells in non-severe SARS-CoV-2 infection. TCRdb itself ran the 5' RACE reads through MiXCR, one entry per CDR3 protein. The profile covers about 22,000 distinct CDR3 sequences, with roughly 4.5% appearing a single time and 15% to 20% taken by the ten largest. The sequenced sample consisted of whole blood. The receptors were sampled from an adult who was a healthcare worker with PCR-confirmed SARS-CoV-2 infection or an uninfected control (not recorded which). Both conserved end residues are part of each CDR3. The D gene is left open where the match is weak. The size entry is marked missing in some rows and otherwise reads once, few, many or a size class.

CASSPERNQPQHF TGTGCCAGCAGCCCCGAGAGGAATCAGCCCCAGCATTTT TRBV6-6 many . TRBJ1-5
CASSQAMATEAFF TGTGCCAGCAGCCAAGCTATGGCCACTGAAGCTTTCTTT TRBV3-1 . . TRBJ1-1
CASSSAPVQNTEAFF TGTGCCAGCAGCTCAGCTCCAGTTCAGAACACTGAAGCTTTCTTT TRBV11-2 few . TRBJ1-1
CASSLAGSNYGYTF TGTGCCAGCAGCTTAGCGGGGTCTAACTATGGCTACACCTTC TRBV11-2 many . TRBJ1-2
CAWTPGGAEAFF TGTGCCTGGACGCCCGGGGGGGCTGAAGCTTTCTTT TRBV30 many . TRBJ1-1
CASRTSGATGELFF TGTGCCAGCCGGACTAGCGGGGCCACCGGGGAGCTGTTTTTT TRBV6-5 many TRBD2 TRBJ2-2
CAWSGLGAGAGSYEQYF TGTGCCTGGAGTGGACTAGGTGCAGGGGCTGGGTCCTACGAGCAGTACTTC TRBV30 many . TRBJ2-7
CASSPSVLQGGEKLFF TGTGCCAGCTCACCATCGGTTTTACAGGGGGGTGAAAAACTGTTTTTT TRBV18 many TRBD1 TRBJ1-4
CAIREDRGNTEAFF TGTGCCATCAGGGAGGACAGGGGGAACACTGAAGCTTTCTTT TRBV10-3 few TRBD1 TRBJ1-1
CASAISYEQYF TGTGCCAGTGCGATCTCCTACGAGCAGTACTTC TRBV6-1 once . TRBJ2-7
CASSRDRAGYNEQFF TGTGCCAGCAGCCGGGACAGGGCCGGCTACAATGAGCAGTTCTTC TRBV3-1 many TRBD1 TRBJ2-1
CASSLDPSSYNEQFF TGTGCCAGCAGCTTGGACCCGAGCTCCTACAATGAGCAGTTCTTC TRBV5-5 . . TRBJ2-1
CASSLHTVNTEAFF TGTGCCAGCAGTTTACACACCGTGAACACTGAAGCTTTCTTT TRBV27 few . TRBJ1-1
CASSSRGSGATDTQYF TGTGCCAGCAGCTCTCGGGGTAGCGGGGCCACAGATACGCAGTATTTT TRBV7-2 many TRBD2 TRBJ2-3
CATSRETGEPHNEQFF TGTGCCACCAGCAGGGAGACGGGGGAGCCTCACAATGAGCAGTTCTTC TRBV15 many . TRBJ2-1